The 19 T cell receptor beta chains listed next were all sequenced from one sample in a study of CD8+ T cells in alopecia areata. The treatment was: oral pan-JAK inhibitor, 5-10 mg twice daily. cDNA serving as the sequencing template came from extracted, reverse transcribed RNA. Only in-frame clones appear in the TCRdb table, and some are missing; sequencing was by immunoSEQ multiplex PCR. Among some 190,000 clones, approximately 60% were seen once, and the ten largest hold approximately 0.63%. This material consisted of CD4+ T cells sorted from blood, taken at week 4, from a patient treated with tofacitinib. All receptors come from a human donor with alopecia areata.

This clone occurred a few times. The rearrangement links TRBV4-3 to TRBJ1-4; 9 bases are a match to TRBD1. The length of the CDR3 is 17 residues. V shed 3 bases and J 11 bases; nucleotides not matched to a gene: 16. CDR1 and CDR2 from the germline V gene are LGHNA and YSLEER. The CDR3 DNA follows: TGCGCCAGCAGCCATACACTCCCCCGGGACAGGGTCGGGAAACTGTTTTTT. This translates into CASSHTLPRDRVGKLFF.

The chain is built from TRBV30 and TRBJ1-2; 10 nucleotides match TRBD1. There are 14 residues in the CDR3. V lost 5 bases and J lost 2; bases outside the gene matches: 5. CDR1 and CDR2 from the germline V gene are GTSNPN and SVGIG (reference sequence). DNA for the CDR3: TGTGCCTGGGGGACGGGACAGGGGAACTATGGCTACACCTTC. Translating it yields CAWGTGQGNYGYTF.

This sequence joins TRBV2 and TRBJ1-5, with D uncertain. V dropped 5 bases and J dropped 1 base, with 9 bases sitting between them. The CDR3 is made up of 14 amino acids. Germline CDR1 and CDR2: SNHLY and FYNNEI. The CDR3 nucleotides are TGTGCCAGCAGTCCAGACGGCAGCAATCAGCCCCAGCATTTT. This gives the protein CASSPDGSNQPQHF.

The CDR3 coding sequence is TGTGCCAGCAGAGGTCGTGGCGGGGGCTCCTACAATGAGCAGTTCTTC. This codes for CASRGRGGGSYNEQFF. The chain carries TRBV6-6 and TRBJ2-1; 7 nucleotides match TRBD2. This CDR3 comprises 16 residues. V shed 6 bases, J shed 0 bases, and the junction held 8 bases outside the gene matches. The germline CDR1 and CDR2 sequences are MNHNY and SVGAGI (reference sequence).

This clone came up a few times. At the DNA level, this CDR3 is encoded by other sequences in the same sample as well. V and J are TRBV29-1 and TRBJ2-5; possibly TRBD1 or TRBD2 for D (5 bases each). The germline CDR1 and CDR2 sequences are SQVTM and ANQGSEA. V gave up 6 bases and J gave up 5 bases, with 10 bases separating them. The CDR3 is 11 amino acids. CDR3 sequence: CSVGEGETQYF. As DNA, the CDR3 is TGCAGCGTGGGGGAAGGGGAGACCCAGTACTTC.

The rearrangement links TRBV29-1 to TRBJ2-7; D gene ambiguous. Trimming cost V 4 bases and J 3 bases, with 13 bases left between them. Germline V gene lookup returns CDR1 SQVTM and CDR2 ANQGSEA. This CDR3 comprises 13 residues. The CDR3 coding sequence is TGCAGCGTTGTGACCCCCCTGGGCTACGAGCAGTACTTC. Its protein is CSVVTPLGYEQYF.

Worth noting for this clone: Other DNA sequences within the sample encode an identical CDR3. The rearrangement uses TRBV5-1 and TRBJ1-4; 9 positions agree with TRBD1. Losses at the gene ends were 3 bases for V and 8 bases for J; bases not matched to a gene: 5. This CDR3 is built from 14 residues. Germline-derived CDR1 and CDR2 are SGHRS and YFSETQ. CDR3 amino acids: CASSSGQGREKLFF. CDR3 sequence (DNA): TGCGCCAGCAGCTCGGGACAGGGACGAGAAAAACTGTTTTTT.

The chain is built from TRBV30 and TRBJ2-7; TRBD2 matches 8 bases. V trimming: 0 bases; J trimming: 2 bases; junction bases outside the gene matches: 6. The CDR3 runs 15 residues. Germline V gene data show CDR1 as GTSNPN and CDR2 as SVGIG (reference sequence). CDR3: CAWSVVLAGPYEQYF. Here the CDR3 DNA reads TGTGCCTGGAGTGTGGTATTAGCGGGACCCTACGAGCAGTACTTC.

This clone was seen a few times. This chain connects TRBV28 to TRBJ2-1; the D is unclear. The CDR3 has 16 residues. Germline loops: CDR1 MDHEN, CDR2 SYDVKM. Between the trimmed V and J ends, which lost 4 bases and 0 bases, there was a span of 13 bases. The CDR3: CASSSRLAASYNEQFF. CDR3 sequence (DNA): TGTGCCAGCAGTTCTCGTCTGGCGGCCTCCTACAATGAGCAGTTCTTC.

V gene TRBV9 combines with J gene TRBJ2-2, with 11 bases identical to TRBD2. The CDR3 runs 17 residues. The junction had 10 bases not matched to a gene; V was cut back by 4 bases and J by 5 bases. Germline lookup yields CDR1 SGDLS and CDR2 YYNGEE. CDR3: CASSLPGTSGPTGELFF. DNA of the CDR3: TGTGCCAGCAGCTTACCCGGGACTAGCGGACCTACCGGGGAGCTGTTTTTT.

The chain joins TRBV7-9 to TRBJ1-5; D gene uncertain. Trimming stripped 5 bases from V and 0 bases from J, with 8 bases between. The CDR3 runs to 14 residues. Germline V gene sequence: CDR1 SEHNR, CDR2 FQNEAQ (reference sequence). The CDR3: CASSQGDSNQPQHF. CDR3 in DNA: TGTGCCAGCAGCCAAGGCGATAGCAATCAGCCCCAGCATTTT.

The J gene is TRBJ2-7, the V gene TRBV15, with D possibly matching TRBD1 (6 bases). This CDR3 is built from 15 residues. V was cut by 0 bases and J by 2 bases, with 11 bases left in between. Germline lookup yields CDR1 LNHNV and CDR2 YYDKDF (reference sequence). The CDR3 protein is CATSRDGDNAYEQYF. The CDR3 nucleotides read TGTGCCACCAGCAGAGATGGGGACAACGCCTACGAGCAGTACTTC.

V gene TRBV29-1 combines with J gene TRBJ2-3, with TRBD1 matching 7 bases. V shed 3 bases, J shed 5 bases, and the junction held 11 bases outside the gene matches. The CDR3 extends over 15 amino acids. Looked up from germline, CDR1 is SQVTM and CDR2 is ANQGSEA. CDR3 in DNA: TGCAGCGTTGACCGAGGGCAGGGGGTGGGAGATACGCAGTATTTT. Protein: CSVDRGQGVGDTQYF.

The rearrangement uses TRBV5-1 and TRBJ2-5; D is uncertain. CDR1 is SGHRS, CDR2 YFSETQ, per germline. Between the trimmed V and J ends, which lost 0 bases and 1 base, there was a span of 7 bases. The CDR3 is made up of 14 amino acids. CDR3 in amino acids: CASSLVGTQETQYF. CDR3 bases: TGCGCCAGCAGCTTGGTTGGCACCCAAGAGACCCAGTACTTC. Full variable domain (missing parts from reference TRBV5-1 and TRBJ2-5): KAGVTQTPRYLIKTRGQQVTLSCSPISGHRSVSWYQQTPGQGLQFLFEYFSETQRNKGNFPGRFSGRQFSNSRSEMNVSTLELGDSALYLCASSLVGTQETQYFGPGTRLLVL.

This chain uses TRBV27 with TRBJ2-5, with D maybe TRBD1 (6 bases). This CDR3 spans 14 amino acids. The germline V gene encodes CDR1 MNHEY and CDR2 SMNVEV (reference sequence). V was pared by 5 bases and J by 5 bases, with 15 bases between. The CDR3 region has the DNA TGTGCCAGCAGTGCAGCCGGGACAAGCGAGACCCAGTACTTC. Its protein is CASSAAGTSETQYF.

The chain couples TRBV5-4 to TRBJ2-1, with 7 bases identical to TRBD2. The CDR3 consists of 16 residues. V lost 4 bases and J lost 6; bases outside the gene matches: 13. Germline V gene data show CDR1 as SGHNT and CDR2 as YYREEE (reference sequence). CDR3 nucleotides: TGTGCCAGCAGCGGGACGGGGGGAGTGGAGTTCAATGAGCAGTTCTTC. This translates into CASSGTGGVEFNEQFF.

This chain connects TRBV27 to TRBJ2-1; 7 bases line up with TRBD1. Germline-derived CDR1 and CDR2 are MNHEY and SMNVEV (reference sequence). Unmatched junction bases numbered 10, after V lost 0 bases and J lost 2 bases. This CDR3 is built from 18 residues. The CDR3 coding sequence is TGTGCCAGCAGTTTATCGATGGTGAGGGGGCAAACCTACAATGAGCAGTTCTTC. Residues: CASSLSMVRGQTYNEQFF.

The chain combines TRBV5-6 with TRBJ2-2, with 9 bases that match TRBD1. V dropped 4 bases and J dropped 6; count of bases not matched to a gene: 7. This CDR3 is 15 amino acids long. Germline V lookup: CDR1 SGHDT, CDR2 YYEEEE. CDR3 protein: CASSLGTGRPGELFF. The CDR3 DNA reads TGTGCCAGCAGCCTCGGGACAGGGCGGCCCGGGGAGCTGTTTTTT.

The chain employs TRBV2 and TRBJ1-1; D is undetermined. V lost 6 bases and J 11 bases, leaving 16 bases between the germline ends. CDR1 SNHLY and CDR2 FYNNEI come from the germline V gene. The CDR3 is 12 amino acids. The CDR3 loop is CASSQERDQAFF. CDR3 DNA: TGTGCCAGCAGCCAAGAGAGAGATCAGGCTTTCTTT.